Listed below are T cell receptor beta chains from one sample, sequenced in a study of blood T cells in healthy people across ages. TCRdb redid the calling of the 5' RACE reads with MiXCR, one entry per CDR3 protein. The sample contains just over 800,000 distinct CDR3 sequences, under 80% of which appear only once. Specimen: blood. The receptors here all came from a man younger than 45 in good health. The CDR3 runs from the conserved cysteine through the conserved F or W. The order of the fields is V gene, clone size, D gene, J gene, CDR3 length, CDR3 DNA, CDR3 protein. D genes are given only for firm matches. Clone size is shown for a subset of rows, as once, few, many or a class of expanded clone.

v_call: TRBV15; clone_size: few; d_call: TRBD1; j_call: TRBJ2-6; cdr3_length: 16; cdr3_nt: TGTGCCACCAGCAGCCGACAGGGAGCTGGGGCCAACGTCCTGACTTTC; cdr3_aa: CATSSRQGAGANVLTF
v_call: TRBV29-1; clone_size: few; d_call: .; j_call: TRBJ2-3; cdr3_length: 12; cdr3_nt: TGCAGCGGTCGGGGTTTCGCAGAGACGCAGTATTTT; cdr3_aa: CSGRGFAETQYF
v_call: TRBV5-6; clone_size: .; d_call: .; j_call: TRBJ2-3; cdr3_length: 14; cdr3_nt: TGTGCCAGCACCCCGGATGGCCGCACAGATACGCAGTATTTT; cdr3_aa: CASTPDGRTDTQYF
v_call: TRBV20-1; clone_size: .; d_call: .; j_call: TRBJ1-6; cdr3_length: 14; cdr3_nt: TGCAGTGCTAGTTGGCGGGGCAGGGTGTCACCCCTCCACTTT; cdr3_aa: CSASWRGRVSPLHF
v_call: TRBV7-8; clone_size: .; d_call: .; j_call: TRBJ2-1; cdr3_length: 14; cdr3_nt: TGTGCCAGCAGCTTAGCGCCTTGGGGAGATGAGCAGTTCTTC; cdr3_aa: CASSLAPWGDEQFF
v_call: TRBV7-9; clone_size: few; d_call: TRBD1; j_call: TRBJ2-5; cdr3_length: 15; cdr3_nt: TGTGCCAGCAGCTCGGGACAGGCTGTCTCGGAGACCCAGTACTTC; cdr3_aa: CASSSGQAVSETQYF
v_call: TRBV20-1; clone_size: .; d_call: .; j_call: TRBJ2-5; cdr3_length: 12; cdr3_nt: TGCAGTGCTAGAGAAATCAGCGAGACCCAGTACTTC; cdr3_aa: CSAREISETQYF
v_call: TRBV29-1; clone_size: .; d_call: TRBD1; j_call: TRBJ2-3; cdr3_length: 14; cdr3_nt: TGCAGCGTTGAGCGACAGGGGGGCCCAGATACGCAGTATTTT; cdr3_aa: CSVERQGGPDTQYF
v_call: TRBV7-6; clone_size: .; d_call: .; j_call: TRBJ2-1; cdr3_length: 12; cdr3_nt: TGTGCCAGCAGAGGACAGGGAGGGGAGCAGTTCTTC; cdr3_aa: CASRGQGGEQFF
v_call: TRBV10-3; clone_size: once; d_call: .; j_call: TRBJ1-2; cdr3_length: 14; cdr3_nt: TGTGCCATCAGTGAGAGGGAGGGGAACTATGGCTACACCTTC; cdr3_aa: CAISEREGNYGYTF
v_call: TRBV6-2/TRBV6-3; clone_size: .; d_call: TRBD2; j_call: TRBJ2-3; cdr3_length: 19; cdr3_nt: TGTGCCAGCAGTTACCCGTCACTAGCGGGGGGGCAATTTTCAGATACGCAGTATTTT; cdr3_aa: CASSYPSLAGGQFSDTQYF